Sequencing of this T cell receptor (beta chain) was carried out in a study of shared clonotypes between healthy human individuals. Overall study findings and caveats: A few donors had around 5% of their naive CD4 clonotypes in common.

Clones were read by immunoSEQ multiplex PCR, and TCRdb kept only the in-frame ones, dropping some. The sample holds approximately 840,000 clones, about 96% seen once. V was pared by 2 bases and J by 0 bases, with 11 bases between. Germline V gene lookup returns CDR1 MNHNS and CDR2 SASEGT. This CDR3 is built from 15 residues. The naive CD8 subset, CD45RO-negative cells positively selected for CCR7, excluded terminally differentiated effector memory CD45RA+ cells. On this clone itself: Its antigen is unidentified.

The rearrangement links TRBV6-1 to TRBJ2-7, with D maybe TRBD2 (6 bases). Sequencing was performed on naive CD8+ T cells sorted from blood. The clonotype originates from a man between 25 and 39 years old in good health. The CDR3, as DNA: TGTGCCAGCAGTGAACGGAGGGGATCCTCCTACGAGCAGTACTTC. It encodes CASSERRGSSYEQYF.